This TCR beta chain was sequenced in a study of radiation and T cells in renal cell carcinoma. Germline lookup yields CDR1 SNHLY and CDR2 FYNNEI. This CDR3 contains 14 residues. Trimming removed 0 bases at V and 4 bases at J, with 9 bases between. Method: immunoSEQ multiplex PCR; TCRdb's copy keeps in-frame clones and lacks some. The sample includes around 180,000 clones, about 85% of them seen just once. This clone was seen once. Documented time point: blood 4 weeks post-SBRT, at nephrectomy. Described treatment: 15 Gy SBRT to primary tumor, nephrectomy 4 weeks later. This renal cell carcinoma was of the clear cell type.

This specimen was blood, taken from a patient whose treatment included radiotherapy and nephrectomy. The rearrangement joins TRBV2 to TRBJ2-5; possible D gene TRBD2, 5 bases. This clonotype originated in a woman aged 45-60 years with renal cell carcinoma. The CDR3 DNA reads TGTGCCAGCAGTGAAGCTATTAGCGTAGAGACCCAGTACTTC. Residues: CASSEAISVETQYF.